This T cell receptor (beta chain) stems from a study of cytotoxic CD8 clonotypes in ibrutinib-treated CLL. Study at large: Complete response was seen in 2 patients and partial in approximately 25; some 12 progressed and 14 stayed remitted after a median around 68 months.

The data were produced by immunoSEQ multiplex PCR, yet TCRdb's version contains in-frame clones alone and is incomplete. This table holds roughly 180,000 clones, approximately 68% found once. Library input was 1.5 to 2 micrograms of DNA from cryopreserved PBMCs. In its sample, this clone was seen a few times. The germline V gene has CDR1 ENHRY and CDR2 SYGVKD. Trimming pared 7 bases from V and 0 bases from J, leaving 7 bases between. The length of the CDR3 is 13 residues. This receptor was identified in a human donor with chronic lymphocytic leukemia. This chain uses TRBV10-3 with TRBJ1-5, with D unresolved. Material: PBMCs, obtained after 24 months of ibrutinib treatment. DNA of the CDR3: TGTGCCATCACCCACGATAGCAATCAGCCCCAGCATTTT. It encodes CAITHDSNQPQHF.